This T cell receptor (beta chain) emerged from a study of blood T cell repertoires in COVID-19. Sequencing used immunoSEQ multiplex PCR; TCRdb keeps in-frame clones, though not all of them. The table has some 60,000 clones, approximately 78% seen once; the top ten hold 10% to 15%. V lost 1 base and J lost 1, with 11 bases in between. This CDR3 spans 16 amino acids. The germline V gene has CDR1 MDHEN and CDR2 SYDVKM. This clonotype was sampled from a human donor in a cohort sampled during active COVID-19. The chain uses TRBV28 and TRBJ1-3; a possible D gene is TRBD1 (6 bases). The material sequenced was peripheral blood. In DNA, the CDR3 is TGTGCCAGCAGTTTATATACCAGGGGATCTGGAAACACCATATATTTT. Translation gives CASSLYTRGSGNTIYF.